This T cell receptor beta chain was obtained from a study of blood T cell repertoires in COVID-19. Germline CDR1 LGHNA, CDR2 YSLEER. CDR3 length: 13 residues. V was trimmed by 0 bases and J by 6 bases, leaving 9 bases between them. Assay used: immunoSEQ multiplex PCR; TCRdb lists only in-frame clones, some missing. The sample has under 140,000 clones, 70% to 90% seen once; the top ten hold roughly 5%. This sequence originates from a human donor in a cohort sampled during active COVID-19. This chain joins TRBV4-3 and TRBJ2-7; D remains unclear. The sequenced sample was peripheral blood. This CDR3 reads CASSQDLQVEQYF. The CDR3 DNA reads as TGCGCCAGCAGCCAAGATCTGCAGGTCGAGCAGTACTTC.